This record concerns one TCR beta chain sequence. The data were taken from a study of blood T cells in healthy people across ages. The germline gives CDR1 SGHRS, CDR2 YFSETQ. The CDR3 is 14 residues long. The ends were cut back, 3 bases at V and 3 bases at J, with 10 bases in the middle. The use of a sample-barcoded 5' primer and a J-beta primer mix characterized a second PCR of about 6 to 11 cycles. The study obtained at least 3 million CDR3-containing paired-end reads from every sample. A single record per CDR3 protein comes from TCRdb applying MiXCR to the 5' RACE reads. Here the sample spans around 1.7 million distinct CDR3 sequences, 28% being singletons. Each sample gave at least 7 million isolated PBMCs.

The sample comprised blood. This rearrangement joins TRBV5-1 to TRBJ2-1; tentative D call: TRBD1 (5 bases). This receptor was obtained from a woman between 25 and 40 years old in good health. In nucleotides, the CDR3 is TGCGCCAGCAGCTGCACGCAGGGCTACAATGAGCAGTTCTTC. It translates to CASSCTQGYNEQFF.